The 3 T cell receptor beta chains listed next were all sequenced from one sample in a study of blood T cells in healthy people across ages. Through a sample-barcoded 5' primer and a J-beta primer mix, a second PCR was run for roughly 6 to 11 cycles. TCRdb re-called the 5' RACE reads through MiXCR, storing one row per CDR3 protein. The sample shows almost 550,000 distinct CDR3 sequences, nearly 25% of them seen only once. These data also featured in a second study, about T cells of mothers and their children.

Sequenced input: blood. The receptors come from a boy aged 5-17 years in good health.

This chain joins TRBV7-2 and TRBJ1-2; 11 nucleotides agree with TRBD1. CDR1 is SGHTA, CDR2 FQGNSA, per germline. The V gene end was trimmed by 4 bases and the J gene end by 4 bases; junction bases not matched to a gene: 2. This CDR3 has 14 residues. The CDR3 protein is CASSSGQGGYGYTF. The CDR3 bases are TGTGCCAGCAGCTCGGGACAGGGGGGCTATGGCTACACCTTC.

This clonotype was seen more than once but under ten times. The V and J genes are TRBV12-3 or TRBV12-4 and TRBJ2-5; 7 nucleotides align to TRBD2. Trimming took 8 bases from V and 4 from J; bases not matched to a gene: 7. This CDR3 comprises 13 residues. The CDR3 sequence is CASRSSGLETQYF. The CDR3 DNA reads TGTGCCAGCCGAAGTAGCGGGTTAGAGACCCAGTACTTC.

Only a few counts were recorded for this clonotype. This chain links TRBV6-1 with TRBJ1-2; 8 positions agree with TRBD1. The V segment lost 4 bases and the J segment 0 bases; nucleotides outside the gene matches: 7. CDR1 and CDR2 (germline): MNHNS, SASEGT. CDR3 size: 16 residues. This chain's CDR3 is CASSGPRTGTNYGYTF. The CDR3 region has the DNA TGTGCCAGCAGTGGGCCCCGGACAGGGACTAACTATGGCTACACCTTC.